The rows below give T cell receptor beta chains drawn from one sample of a study of OX40 agonist ivuxolimab in advanced cancers. Sequencing used immunoSEQ multiplex PCR; TCRdb keeps in-frame clones, though not all of them. The repertoire consists of around 60,000 clones, with 85% to 90% occurring once and the leading ten covering around 12%. The sample was CD4+ or CD8+ T cells sorted from blood, taken in a trial of the OX40 agonist ivuxolimab. The receptor source for this set is an adult with an advanced solid tumor such as melanoma, head and neck, liver or kidney cancer. Each CDR3 is given with its conserved first and last residue. The D gene is left open where the match is weak. Expanded clones get a size class; other rows say once, few or many, or leave the size out.

size: few; D: -; V: TRBV7-9; J: TRBJ2-1; CDR3: CASSLSLNEQFF; DNA: TGTGCCAGCAGCTTATCCCTCAATGAGCAGTTCTTC
size: -; D: -; V: TRBV5-1; J: TRBJ2-7; CDR3: CASNEEGDYEQYF; DNA: TGCGCCAGCAATGAGGAAGGAGACTACGAGCAGTACTTC
size: once; D: -; V: TRBV28; J: TRBJ2-1; CDR3: CASSSRTPYNEQFF; DNA: TGTGCCAGCAGTTCAAGGACACCGTACAATGAGCAGTTCTTC
size: -; D: -; V: TRBV30; J: TRBJ2-2; CDR3: CAWSMEGPGELFF; DNA: TGTGCCTGGAGTATGGAAGGGCCCGGGGAGCTGTTTTTT
size: few; D: TRBD1; V: TRBV28; J: TRBJ1-1; CDR3: CASTATGGTTEAFF; DNA: TGTGCCAGCACCGCCACAGGGGGGACCACTGAAGCTTTCTTT
size: -; D: -; V: TRBV19; J: TRBJ2-7; CDR3: CASSMVSGGAYEQYF; DNA: TGTGCCAGTAGTATGGTTTCAGGGGGGGCCTACGAGCAGTACTTC
size: -; D: -; V: TRBV27; J: TRBJ1-5; CDR3: CASSRGRNQPQHF; DNA: TGTGCCAGCAGTCGGGGGCGCAATCAGCCCCAGCATTTT
size: -; D: TRBD2; V: TRBV4-2; J: TRBJ2-7; CDR3: CASSQDVTSVVSRYF; DNA: TGTGCCAGCAGCCAAGATGTTACTAGCGTTGTTTCACGGTACTTC
size: -; D: -; V: TRBV13; J: TRBJ1-4; CDR3: CASSLGGLGEKLFF; DNA: TGTGCCAGCAGCTTAGGGGGGCTTGGTGAAAAACTGTTTTTT
size: once; D: TRBD2; V: TRBV7-9; J: TRBJ2-7; CDR3: CASSFPPFHGRAGSYEQYF; DNA: TGTGCCAGCAGCTTTCCCCCCTTCCACGGGAGGGCGGGCTCCTACGAGCAGTACTTC
size: -; D: TRBD2; V: TRBV27; J: TRBJ2-5; CDR3: CASSLIASGGAWETQYF; DNA: TGTGCCAGCAGTTTAATTGCTAGCGGGGGGGCGTGGGAGACCCAGTACTTC
size: -; D: -; V: TRBV27; J: TRBJ1-2; CDR3: CASSLSQVNYGYTF; DNA: TGTGCCAGCAGTTTATCCCAGGTGAACTATGGCTACACCTTC
size: -; D: -; V: TRBV6-1; J: TRBJ2-7; CDR3: CASEGVRSYEQYF; DNA: TGTGCCAGCGAAGGAGTCAGATCCTACGAGCAGTACTTC
size: -; D: -; V: TRBV28; J: TRBJ2-1; CDR3: CASSSVARRSLVASYNEQFF; DNA: TGTGCCAGCAGTTCGGTAGCTCGCCGATCTTTGGTAGCCTCCTACAATGAGCAGTTCTTC